These 20 T cell receptor beta chains were sequenced from one sample in a study of PD-1 blockade in classical Hodgkin lymphoma. Every patient relapsed after autologous stem cell transplantation, and brentuximab vedotin exposure varied. Assay: immunoSEQ multiplex PCR; the TCRdb copy retains only in-frame clones and omits some. In the table there are approximately 70,000 clones, under 95% of which are singletons. Sequencing used peripheral blood mononuclear cells (PBMCs), obtained at baseline. These receptors came from a human donor with classical Hodgkin lymphoma.

The chain employs TRBV7-3 and TRBJ2-7, with D maybe TRBD1 (5 bases). Germline V gene data show CDR1 as SGHTA and CDR2 as FQGTGA. The CDR3 is 14 residues long. With 2 bases removed from V and 5 bases from J, the gap between germline ends came to 13 bases. The CDR3 loop is CASSLVPGINEQYF. In DNA form, the CDR3 reads TGTGCCAGCAGCTTAGTCCCAGGGATCAACGAGCAGTACTTC.

The rearrangement links TRBV6-1 to TRBJ2-3, with D unclear. Germline V lookup: CDR1 MNHNS, CDR2 SASEGT. The CDR3 spans 13 residues. V lost 2 bases and J lost 5, with 8 bases in between. Here the CDR3 DNA reads TGTGCCAGCAGTGAAAATGAAGTAGATACGCAGTATTTT. Protein: CASSENEVDTQYF.

The chain uses TRBV19 and TRBJ2-7; 14 nucleotides align to TRBD2. V shed 7 bases, J shed 3 bases, and the junction held 5 bases outside the gene matches. The CDR3 has 15 amino acids. Germline V gene sequence: CDR1 LNHDA, CDR2 SQIVND (reference sequence). The CDR3 is CASTAGLAGVYEQYF. CDR3 DNA: TGTGCCAGTACCGCGGGACTAGCGGGAGTCTACGAGCAGTACTTC. The full variable domain, with the rest looked up from reference TRBV19 and TRBJ2-7, is DGGITQSPKYLFRKEGQNVTLSCEQNLNHDAMYWYRQDPGQGLRLIYYSQIVNDFQKGDIAEGYSVSREKKESFPLTVTSAQKNPTAFYLCASTAGLAGVYEQYFGPGTRLTVT.

This clone was detected a few times. This sequence joins TRBV7-6 and TRBJ2-7, with TRBD2 as a possible D gene (6 bases). Germline CDR1 reads SGHVS; CDR2 reads FNYEAQ. V lost 1 base, J lost 2 bases, and 12 bases lay in between. CDR3 length: 15 amino acids. The CDR3 DNA reads as TGTGCCAGCAGCTTAGAGGGACTCCCAACCTACGAGCAGTACTTC. Translating it yields CASSLEGLPTYEQYF.

This clone is a singleton in its sample. V gene TRBV30 combines with J gene TRBJ1-1, with D unresolved. V shed 7 bases and J shed 8 bases, with 11 bases lying between them. The CDR3 is 10 amino acids. The germline V gene has CDR1 GTSNPN and CDR2 SVGIG (reference sequence). CDR3 residues: CASHPKEAFF. CDR3 in DNA: TGTGCCTCGCATCCGAAGGAAGCTTTCTTT.

The table lists this clone with a count of one. The chain uses TRBV7-2 and TRBJ2-5; possibly TRBD1 or TRBD2 for D (5 bases each). This CDR3 comprises 17 residues. Germline V lookup: CDR1 SGHTA, CDR2 FQGNSA. Trimming removed 0 bases at V and 4 bases at J, with 18 bases between. The CDR3 region is CASSLAASRGERETQYF. Written as DNA, the CDR3 is TGTGCCAGCAGCTTAGCGGCTAGCAGAGGGGAGAGAGAGACCCAGTACTTC.

The chain combines TRBV6-4 with TRBJ2-1; D call uncertain. Germline CDR1 MRHNA, CDR2 SNTAGT. V dropped 6 bases and J dropped 0 bases, with 6 bases sitting between them. The CDR3 loop spans 13 amino acids. CDR3 sequence reads: CASRDSSYNEQFF. The CDR3 DNA reads TGTGCCAGCAGGGATAGCTCCTACAATGAGCAGTTCTTC.

The chain uses TRBV27 and TRBJ2-3; perhaps TRBD1 as D (5 bases). V was shortened by 5 bases and J by 0 bases, with 12 bases between the two germline ends. Germline V lookup: CDR1 MNHEY, CDR2 SMNVEV (reference sequence). The CDR3 covers 15 residues. DNA of the CDR3: TGTGCCAGCAGTATTCGACAGTCTAGCACAGATACGCAGTATTTT. This codes for CASSIRQSSTDTQYF.

The chain has TRBV5-8 and TRBJ2-3; a possible D gene is TRBD2 (5 bases). V was trimmed by 4 bases and J by 2 bases, leaving 14 bases between them. Germline-derived CDR1 and CDR2 are SGHTS and YDEGEE. The CDR3 is 15 residues long. DNA for the CDR3: TGTGCCAGCAGCGTAGCGCTAACAGTCACAGATACGCAGTATTTT. Protein: CASSVALTVTDTQYF.

CDR3 sequence: CASSLLGAPYEQYF. The DNA for the CDR3 is TGTGCCAGCAGTTTACTGGGGGCCCCCTACGAGCAGTACTTC. V usage is TRBV27 and J usage is TRBJ2-7, with D perhaps TRBD1 (6 bases). This CDR3 is 14 amino acids long. Trimming shortened V by 2 bases and J by 2 bases, and 10 bases separated the two germline ends. Germline-derived CDR1 and CDR2 are MNHEY and SMNVEV (reference sequence).

This rearrangement joins TRBV7-9 to TRBJ1-2; D not resolved. Trimming pared 5 bases from V and 1 base from J, leaving 11 bases between. Per germline, CDR1 SEHNR and CDR2 FQNEAQ (reference sequence). The CDR3 consists of 14 residues. The CDR3 coding sequence is TGTGCCAGCAGCACCGGGATGGATAACTATGGCTACACCTTC. Residues: CASSTGMDNYGYTF.

CDR3 protein: CASSVDWTSGAKNEQFF. The CDR3 nucleotides read TGTGCCAGCAGCGTAGACTGGACTAGCGGAGCCAAGAATGAGCAGTTCTTC. The chain uses TRBV9 and TRBJ2-1; 10 positions match TRBD2. Germline assignment: CDR1 SGDLS and CDR2 YYNGEE. The junction had 10 bases not matched to a gene; V was cut back by 0 bases and J by 7 bases. The length of the CDR3 is 17 residues.

The gene calls are TRBV11-2 and TRBJ2-7, with D perhaps TRBD2 (5 bases). Per germline, CDR1 SGHAT and CDR2 FQNNGV. Trimming took 0 bases from V and 2 from J, leaving 11 bases between them. The CDR3 extends over 15 amino acids. The CDR3 nucleotides read TGTGCCAGCAGCTTAGATTGGGGAGTCACCTACGAGCAGTACTTC. Its translation: CASSLDWGVTYEQYF. The full variable domain, with the rest looked up from reference TRBV11-2 and TRBJ2-7, is EAGVAQSPRYKIIEKRQSVAFWCNPISGHATLYWYQQILGQGPKLLIQFQNNGVVDDSQLPKDRFSAERLKGVDSTLKIQPAKLEDSAVYLCASSLDWGVTYEQYFGPGTRLTVT.

This chain uses TRBV29-1 with TRBJ2-1; 12 nucleotides agree with TRBD2. The V gene end was trimmed by 3 bases and the J gene end by 9 bases; junction bases not matched to a gene: 9. Germline V gives CDR1 SQVTM, CDR2 ANQGSEA. The CDR3 length is 15 residues. The CDR3 sequence: CSVEIGASGGVEQFF. Written as DNA, the CDR3 is TGCAGCGTTGAGATCGGGGCTAGCGGGGGGGTTGAGCAGTTCTTC.

This clone was detected only once. The V gene is TRBV9, the J gene TRBJ2-1; possibly TRBD2 for D (5 bases). Trimming cost V 4 bases and J 4 bases, with 15 bases left between them. The CDR3 totals 15 residues. CDR1 is SGDLS, CDR2 YYNGEE, per germline. The CDR3 here is CASSPITGIYNEQFF. The CDR3, as DNA: TGTGCCAGCAGCCCGATCACCGGGATATACAATGAGCAGTTCTTC.

The V gene is TRBV27, the J gene TRBJ1-5; 7 bases fit TRBD1. This CDR3 comprises 13 residues. J gave up 4 bases and V 6 bases, and 3 bases lay outside the gene matches. CDR1 is MNHEY and CDR2 is SMNVEV in the germline V gene (reference sequence). CDR3 DNA sequence: TGTGCCAGCAGCGGGACAGCAAATCAGCCCCAGCATTTT. Translation: CASSGTANQPQHF.

As for this clone: One end of the junction is discordant with germline, which a read error may explain. DNA for the CDR3: TGTGCCAGCAGTTACCCCTTGGACAGGGACGCGGTCTTC. Encoded protein: CASSYPLDRDAVF. The V and J genes are TRBV28 and TRBJ2-1; 8 nucleotides align to TRBD1. There are 13 residues in the CDR3. Germline V gene data show CDR1 as MDHEN and CDR2 as SYDVKM. The whole variable domain, remainder taken from reference TRBV28 and TRBJ2-1, is DVKVTQSSRYLVKRTGEKVFLECVQDMDHENMFWYRQDPGLGLRLIYFSYDVKMKEKGDIPEGYSVSREKKERFSLILESASTNQTSMYLCASSYPLDRDAVFGPGTRLTVL.

The gene calls are TRBV28 and TRBJ2-3, with 10 bases that match TRBD1. V trimming: 8 bases; J trimming: 2 bases; junction bases outside the gene matches: 10. The CDR3 extends over 16 amino acids. The germline CDR1 and CDR2 sequences are MDHEN and SYDVKM. CDR3 nucleotide sequence: TGTGCCAGCGACTGGGAGGGACAGGGGAACACAGATACGCAGTATTTT. Translating gives CASDWEGQGNTDTQYF.

J is TRBJ1-1 and V is TRBV19; D is ambiguous. V shed 2 bases and J shed 8 bases, with 12 bases lying between them. CDR1 and CDR2 (germline): LNHDA, SQIVND (reference sequence). This CDR3 is 13 amino acids long. The CDR3 sequence: CASSISGLREAFF. DNA for the CDR3: TGTGCCAGTAGTATATCCGGCCTACGAGAAGCTTTCTTT.

The chain employs TRBV25-1 and TRBJ1-2; 8 bases are a match to TRBD1. The CDR3 spans 16 residues. The germline V gene has CDR1 MGHDK and CDR2 SYGVNS. J lost 2 bases, V lost 3 bases, and 8 bases had no gene match. The CDR3 spells CASSDGLSGGNYGYTF. The DNA for the CDR3 is TGTGCCAGCAGTGATGGTTTGTCAGGGGGCAACTATGGCTACACCTTC.